Included here is one TCR beta chain sequence, with context. Original methodology: It was from reference gene primer amplification that nucleated cell counts were estimated. Sequenced by immunoSEQ multiplex PCR; TCRdb stores in-frame clones only, minus some. Clonal size and the V and J genes are those of that table, whereas D and trimming came from the DNA. The sample yields around 250,000 clones, more than 70% seen once. The CDR3 is 15 amino acids. V gave up 0 bases and J gave up 4 bases, with 12 bases separating them. Germline V gene lookup returns CDR1 ENHRY and CDR2 SYGVKD. This entry comes from a study of blood T cell repertoires in COVID-19. Background on the study: T cells, B-cell-depleted T cells, or PBMCs provided the cDNA or gDNA that served as material.

The clonotype was recovered from an elderly woman with COVID-19, enrolled during active disease. Sequencing used peripheral blood. J is TRBJ1-1 and V is TRBV10-3, with D possibly being TRBD1 (5 bases). The CDR3 DNA sequence: TGTGCCATCAGTGAGTCGTCAGGGCCGGCCACTGAAGCTTTCTTT. Its protein product is CAISESSGPATEAFF.